Reported below is one T cell receptor (beta chain). Its target is unknown. This entry is derived from a study of CD8+ T cells in alopecia areata. Overall study findings and caveats: An increase in clonality over normal scalp was evident in lesional scalp, especially alopecia totalis/universalis.

The germline gives CDR1 SGHRS, CDR2 YFSETQ. This CDR3 region has 12 residues. Trimming pared 2 bases from V and 5 bases from J, leaving 8 bases between. Following extraction, RNA underwent reverse transcription to cDNA, which served as the sequencing template. The table came from immunoSEQ multiplex PCR; TCRdb's copy has only in-frame clones and leaves some out. Of roughly 200,000 clones in the sample, around 63% were seen once. The J gene is TRBJ2-7, the V gene TRBV5-1; D is perhaps TRBD1 (5 bases). This TCR derives from a human donor with alopecia areata. Sample: CD4+ T cells sorted from blood, taken at week 0. This CDR3 reads CASSFQGDEQYF. The DNA of the CDR3 is TGCGCCAGCAGCTTTCAAGGGGACGAGCAGTACTTC.